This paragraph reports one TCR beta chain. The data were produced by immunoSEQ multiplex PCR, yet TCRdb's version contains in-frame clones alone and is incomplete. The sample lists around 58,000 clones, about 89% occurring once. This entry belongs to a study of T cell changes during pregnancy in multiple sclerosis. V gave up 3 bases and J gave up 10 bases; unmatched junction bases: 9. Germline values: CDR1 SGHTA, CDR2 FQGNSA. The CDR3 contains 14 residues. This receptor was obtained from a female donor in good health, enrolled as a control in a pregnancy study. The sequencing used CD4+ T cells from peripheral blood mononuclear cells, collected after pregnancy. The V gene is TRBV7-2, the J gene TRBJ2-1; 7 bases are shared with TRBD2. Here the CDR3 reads CASSLDFPGGEQFF. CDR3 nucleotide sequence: TGTGCCAGCAGCTTGGACTTTCCCGGGGGGGAGCAGTTCTTC.